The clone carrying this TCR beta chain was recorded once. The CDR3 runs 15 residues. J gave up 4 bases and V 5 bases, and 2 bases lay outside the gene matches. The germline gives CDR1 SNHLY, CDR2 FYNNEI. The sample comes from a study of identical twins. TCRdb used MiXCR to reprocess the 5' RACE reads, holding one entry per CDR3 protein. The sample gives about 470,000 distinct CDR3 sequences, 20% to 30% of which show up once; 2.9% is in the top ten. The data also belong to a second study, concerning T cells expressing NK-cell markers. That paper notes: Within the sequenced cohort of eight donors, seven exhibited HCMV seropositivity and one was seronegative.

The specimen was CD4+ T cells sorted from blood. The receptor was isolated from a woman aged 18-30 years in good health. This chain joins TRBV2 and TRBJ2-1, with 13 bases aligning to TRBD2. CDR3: CASSMTSGGYNEQFF. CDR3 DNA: TGTGCCAGCAGTATGACTAGCGGGGGGTACAATGAGCAGTTCTTC. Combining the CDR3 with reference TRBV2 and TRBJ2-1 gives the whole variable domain EPEVTQTPSHQVTQMGQEVILRCVPISNHLYFYWYRQILGQKVEFLVSFYNNEISEKSEIFDDQFSVERPDGSNFTLKIRSTKLEDSAMYFCASSMTSGGYNEQFFGPGTRLTVL.